The 7 T cell receptor beta chains below were found in one sample sequenced in a study of cytomegalovirus exposure and HLA in healthy donors. The PCR contained 60 Vbeta and 13 Jbeta primers. Clones were sequenced by immunoSEQ multiplex PCR, and TCRdb holds only the in-frame ones, with some missing. This table holds around 100,000 clones, more than 75% found once. Material: PBMCs. These TCRs come from a woman aged 50 to 65 in good health and CMV-seropositive.

CDR3 sequence: CASSFDRAGYEQYF. The CDR3 DNA reads as TGTGCCAGCAGCTTCGACAGGGCGGGCTACGAGCAGTACTTC. The gene calls are TRBV11-3 and TRBJ2-7, with 7 bases aligning to TRBD1. With V trimmed by 3 bases and J by 3 bases, 5 bases remained unmatched. CDR1 is SGHNT, CDR2 YENEEA, per germline. The CDR3 has 14 residues.

In this sample, this clone turned up a few times. V is TRBV29-1 and J is TRBJ1-2; 7 nucleotides agree with TRBD1. This CDR3 has 14 residues. CDR1 is SQVTM and CDR2 is ANQGSEA in the germline V gene. With 6 bases clipped from V and 0 bases from J, the junction kept 7 bases outside the gene matches. The CDR3 here is CSVTRGQSNYGYTF. The CDR3 coding sequence is TGCAGCGTAACGAGGGGACAGTCTAACTATGGCTACACCTTC. The variable domain in full, completed from reference TRBV29-1 and TRBJ1-2, reads SAVISQKPSRDICQRGTSLTIQCQVDSQVTMMFWYRQQPGQSLTLIATANQGSEATYESGFVIDKFPISRPNLTFSTLTVSNMSPEDSSIYLCSVTRGQSNYGYTFGSGTRLTVV.

The genes are TRBV5-1 and TRBJ1-1; no clear D gene. The CDR3 spans 15 residues. Trimming took off 4 bases at V and 0 bases at J, with 13 bases between the two ends. CDR1 is SGHRS and CDR2 is YFSETQ in the germline V gene. As DNA, the CDR3 is TGCGCCAGCAGCCACCCTGACCGGGTGAACACTGAAGCTTTCTTT. Translated: CASSHPDRVNTEAFF.

The chain joins TRBV14 to TRBJ2-5; D gene unclear. The closer fit of TRBJ2-7 to the DNA end suggests the J call may be wrong. The germline gives CDR1 SGHDN, CDR2 FVKESK. The CDR3 sequence is 12 residues long. CDR3 bases: TGTGCCAGCAGCCAAGCTGTGTACGAGCAGTACTTC. This translates into CASSQAVYEQYF.

This chain joins TRBV7-9 and TRBJ2-5, with a weak D call TRBD2 (6 bases). Trimming left V 0 bases short and J 5 bases short, with 10 bases between. CDR3 length: 14 residues. Germline V gives CDR1 SEHNR, CDR2 FQNEAQ (reference sequence). Here the CDR3 DNA reads TGTGCCAGCAGCTTAGCGGGGGGTTTGGAGACCCAGTACTTC. This gives the protein CASSLAGGLETQYF.

The V call is TRBV6-5, the J call TRBJ2-7, with a possible D match to TRBD1 (5 bases). The CDR3 contains 14 residues. The V gene lost 3 bases and the J gene lost 0 bases, with 9 bases spanning the gap. Germline values: CDR1 MNHEY, CDR2 SVGAGI. As DNA, the CDR3 is TGTGCCAGCAGTTATACGACAGACTCCTACGAGCAGTACTTC. Its protein product is CASSYTTDSYEQYF.

In its sample, this clone was seen once. This chain links TRBV2 with TRBJ1-2; D is ambiguous. CDR1 is SNHLY, CDR2 FYNNEI, per germline. The CDR3 is 13 amino acids. The V end was cut by 6 bases, the J end by 4 bases, with 12 bases between. CDR3 nucleotides: TGTGCCAGCAGCGTAACAGATATCTATGGCTACACCTTC. Residues: CASSVTDIYGYTF.